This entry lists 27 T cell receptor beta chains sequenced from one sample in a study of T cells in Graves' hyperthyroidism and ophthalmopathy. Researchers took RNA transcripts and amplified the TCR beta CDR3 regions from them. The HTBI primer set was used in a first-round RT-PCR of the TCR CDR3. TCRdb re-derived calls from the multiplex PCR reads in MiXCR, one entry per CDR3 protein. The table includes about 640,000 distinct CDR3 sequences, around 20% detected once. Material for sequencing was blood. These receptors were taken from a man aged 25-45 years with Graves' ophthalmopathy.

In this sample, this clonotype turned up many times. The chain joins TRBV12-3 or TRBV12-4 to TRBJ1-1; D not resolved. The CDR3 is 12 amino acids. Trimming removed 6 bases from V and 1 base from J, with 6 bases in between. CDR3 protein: CASRSGNTEAFF. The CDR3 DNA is TGTGCCAGCAGATCAGGGAACACTGAAGCTTTCTTT.

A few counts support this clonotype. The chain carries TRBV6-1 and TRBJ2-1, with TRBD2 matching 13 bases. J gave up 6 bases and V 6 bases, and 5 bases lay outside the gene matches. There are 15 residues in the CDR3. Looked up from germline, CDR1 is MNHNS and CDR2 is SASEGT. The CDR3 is CASRQGLAGRNEQFF. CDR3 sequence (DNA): TGTGCCAGCAGACAGGGACTAGCGGGGCGCAATGAGCAGTTCTTC.

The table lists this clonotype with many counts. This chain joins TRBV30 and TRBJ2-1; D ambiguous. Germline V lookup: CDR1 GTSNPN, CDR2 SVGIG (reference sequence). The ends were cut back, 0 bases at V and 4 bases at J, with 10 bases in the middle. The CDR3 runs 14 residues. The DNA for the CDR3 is TGTGCCTGGAGTGTACGATTCGGGTACAATGAGCAGTTCTTC. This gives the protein CAWSVRFGYNEQFF.

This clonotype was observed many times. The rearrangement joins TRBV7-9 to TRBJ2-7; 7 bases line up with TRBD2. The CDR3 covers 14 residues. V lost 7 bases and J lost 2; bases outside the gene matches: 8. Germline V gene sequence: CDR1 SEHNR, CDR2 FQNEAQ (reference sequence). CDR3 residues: CASISGRGAYEQYF. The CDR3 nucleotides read TGTGCCAGCATCTCGGGACGGGGGGCCTACGAGCAGTACTTC.

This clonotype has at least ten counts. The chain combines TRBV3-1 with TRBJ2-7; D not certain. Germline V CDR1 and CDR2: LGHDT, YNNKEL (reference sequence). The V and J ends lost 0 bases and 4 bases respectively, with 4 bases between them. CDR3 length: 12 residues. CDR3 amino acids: CASSQERYEQYF. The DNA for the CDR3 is TGTGCCAGCAGCCAAGAAAGATACGAGCAGTACTTC.

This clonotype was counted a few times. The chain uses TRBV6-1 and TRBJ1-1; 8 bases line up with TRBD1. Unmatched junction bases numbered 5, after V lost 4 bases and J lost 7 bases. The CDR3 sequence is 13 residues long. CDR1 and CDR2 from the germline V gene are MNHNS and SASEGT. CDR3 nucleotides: TGTGCCAGCAGTGTCAGGGGGCACGGTGAAGCTTTCTTT. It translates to CASSVRGHGEAFF.

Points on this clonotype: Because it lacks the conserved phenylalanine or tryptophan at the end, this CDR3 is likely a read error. CDR3 sequence reads: CASSLRGIEETQYS. The DNA of the CDR3 is TGTGCCAGCAGCTTACGGGGGATCGAGGAGACCCAGTACTCC. The rearrangement uses TRBV7-9 and TRBJ2-5; D might be TRBD2 (6 bases). The CDR3 runs to 14 residues. CDR1 is SEHNR and CDR2 is FQNEAQ in the germline V gene (reference sequence). Trimming removed 2 bases from V and 5 bases from J, with 12 bases in between.

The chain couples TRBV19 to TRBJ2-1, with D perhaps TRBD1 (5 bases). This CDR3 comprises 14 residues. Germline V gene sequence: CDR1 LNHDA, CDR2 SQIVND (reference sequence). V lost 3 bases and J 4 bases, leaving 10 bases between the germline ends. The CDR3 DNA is TGTGCCAGTAGTATCAGGGTGGTTTACAATGAGCAGTTCTTC. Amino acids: CASSIRVVYNEQFF.

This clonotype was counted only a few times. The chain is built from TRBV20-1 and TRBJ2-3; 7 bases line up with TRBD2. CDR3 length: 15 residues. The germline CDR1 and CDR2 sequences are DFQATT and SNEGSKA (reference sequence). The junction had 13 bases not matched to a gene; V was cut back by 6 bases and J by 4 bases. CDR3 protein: CSASLTWGGADTQYF. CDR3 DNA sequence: TGCAGTGCGAGTCTAACCTGGGGAGGGGCAGATACGCAGTATTTT.

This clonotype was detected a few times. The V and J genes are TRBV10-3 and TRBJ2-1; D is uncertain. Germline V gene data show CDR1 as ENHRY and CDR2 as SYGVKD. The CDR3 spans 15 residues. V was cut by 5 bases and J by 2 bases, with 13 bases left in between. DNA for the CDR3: TGTGCCATCAGTCCGCGTGGCGCCACCTACAATGAGCAGTTCTTC. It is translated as CAISPRGATYNEQFF.

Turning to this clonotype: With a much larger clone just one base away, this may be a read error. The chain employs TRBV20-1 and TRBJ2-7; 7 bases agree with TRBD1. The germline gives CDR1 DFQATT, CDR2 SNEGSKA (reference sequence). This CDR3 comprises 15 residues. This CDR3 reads CSARDRDSFSYERYF. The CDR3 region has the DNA TGCAGTGCTAGAGATCGGGACAGCTTCTCCTACGAGCGGTACTTC.

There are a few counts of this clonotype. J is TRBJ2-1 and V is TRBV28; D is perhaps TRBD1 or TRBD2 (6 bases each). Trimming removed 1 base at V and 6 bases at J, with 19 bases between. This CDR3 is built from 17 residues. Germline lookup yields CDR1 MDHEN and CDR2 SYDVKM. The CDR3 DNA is TGTGCCAGCAGTTTATCTGCGGGACACGATATATCCAATGAGCAGTTCTTC. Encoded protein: CASSLSAGHDISNEQFF.

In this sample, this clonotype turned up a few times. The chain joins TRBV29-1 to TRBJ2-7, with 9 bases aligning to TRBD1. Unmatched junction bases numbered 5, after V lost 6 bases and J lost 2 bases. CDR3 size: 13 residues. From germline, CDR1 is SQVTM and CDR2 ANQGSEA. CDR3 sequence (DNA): TGCAGCGTGGAGGGGACAGGGACCTACGAGCAGTACTTC. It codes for CSVEGTGTYEQYF.

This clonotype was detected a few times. The CDR3 DNA is TGCAGTGGTTGGTACAGGGAATCTAATGAAAAACTGTTTTTT. It encodes CSGWYRESNEKLFF. This chain links TRBV20-1 with TRBJ1-4; D is possibly TRBD1 (6 bases). Germline V gene lookup returns CDR1 DFQATT and CDR2 SNEGSKA (reference sequence). Deletions cut 7 bases from V and 3 bases from J, with 15 bases between. The CDR3 has 14 residues.

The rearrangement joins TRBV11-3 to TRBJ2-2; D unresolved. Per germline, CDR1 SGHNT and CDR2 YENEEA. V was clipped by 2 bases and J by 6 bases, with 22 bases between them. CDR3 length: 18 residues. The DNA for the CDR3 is TGTGCCAGCAGCTTACCTCGGTGGGCTTCCCGATGGTCCGGGGAGCTGTTTTTT. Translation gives CASSLPRWASRWSGELFF.

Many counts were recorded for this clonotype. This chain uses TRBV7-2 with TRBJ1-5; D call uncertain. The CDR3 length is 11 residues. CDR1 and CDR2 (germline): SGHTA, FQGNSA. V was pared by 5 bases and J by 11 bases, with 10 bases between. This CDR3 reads CASSEGKAQHF. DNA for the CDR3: TGTGCCAGCAGCGAAGGGAAAGCCCAGCATTTT.

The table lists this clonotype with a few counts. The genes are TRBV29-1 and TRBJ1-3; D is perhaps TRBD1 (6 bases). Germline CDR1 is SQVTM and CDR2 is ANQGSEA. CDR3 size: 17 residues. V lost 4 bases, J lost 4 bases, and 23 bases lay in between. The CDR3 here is CSVGGQSPANDGNTIYF. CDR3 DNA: TGCAGCGTTGGCGGACAGTCCCCCGCGAATGACGGAAACACCATATATTTT.

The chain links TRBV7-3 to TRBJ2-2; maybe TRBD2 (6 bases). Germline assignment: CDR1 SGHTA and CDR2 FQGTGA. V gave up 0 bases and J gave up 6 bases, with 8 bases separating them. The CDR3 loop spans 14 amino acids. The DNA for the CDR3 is TGTGCCAGCAGCTTAACTAGCGGCCCCGGGGAGCTGTTTTTT. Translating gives CASSLTSGPGELFF.

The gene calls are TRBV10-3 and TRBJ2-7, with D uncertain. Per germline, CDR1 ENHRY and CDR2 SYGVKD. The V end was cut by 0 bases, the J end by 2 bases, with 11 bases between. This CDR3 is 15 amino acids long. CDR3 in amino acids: CAISESIEVPYEQYF. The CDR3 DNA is TGTGCCATCAGTGAGTCAATAGAGGTCCCCTACGAGCAGTACTTC.

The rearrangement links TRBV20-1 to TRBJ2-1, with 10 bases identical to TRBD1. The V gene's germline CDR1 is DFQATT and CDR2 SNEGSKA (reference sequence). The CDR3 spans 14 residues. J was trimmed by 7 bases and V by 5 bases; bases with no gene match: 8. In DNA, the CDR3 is TGCAGTGCTCCCCCGGGACAGGGGTTGAATGAGCAGTTCTTC. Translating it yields CSAPPGQGLNEQFF.

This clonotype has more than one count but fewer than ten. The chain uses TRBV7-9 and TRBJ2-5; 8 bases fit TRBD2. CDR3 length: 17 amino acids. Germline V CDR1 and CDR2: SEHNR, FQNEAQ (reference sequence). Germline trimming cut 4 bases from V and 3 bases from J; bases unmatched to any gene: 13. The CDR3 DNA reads TGTGCCAGCAGCTCCCCTTACGGCGGGAGGTCGGAAGAGACCCAGTACTTC. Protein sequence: CASSSPYGGRSEETQYF.

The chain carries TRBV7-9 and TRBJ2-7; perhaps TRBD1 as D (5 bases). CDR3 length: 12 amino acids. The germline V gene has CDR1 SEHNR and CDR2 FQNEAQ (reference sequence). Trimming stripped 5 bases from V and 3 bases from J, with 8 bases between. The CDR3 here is CASSDSYYEQYF. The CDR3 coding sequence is TGTGCCAGCAGCGACAGCTACTACGAGCAGTACTTC.

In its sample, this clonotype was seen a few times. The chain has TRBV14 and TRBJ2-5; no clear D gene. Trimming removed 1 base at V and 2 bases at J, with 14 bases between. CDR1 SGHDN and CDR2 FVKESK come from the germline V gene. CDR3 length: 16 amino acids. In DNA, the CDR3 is TGTGCCAGCAGCCAAGCCCCCGGGCAAGAACAAGAGACCCAGTACTTC. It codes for CASSQAPGQEQETQYF.

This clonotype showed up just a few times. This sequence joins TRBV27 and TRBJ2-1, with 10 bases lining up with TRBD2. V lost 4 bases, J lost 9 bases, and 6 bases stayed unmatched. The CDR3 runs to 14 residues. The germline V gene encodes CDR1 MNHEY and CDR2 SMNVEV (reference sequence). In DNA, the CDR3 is TGTGCCAGCAGTTCTAGCGGGAGCGGGCGTGAGCAGTTCTTC. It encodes CASSSSGSGREQFF.

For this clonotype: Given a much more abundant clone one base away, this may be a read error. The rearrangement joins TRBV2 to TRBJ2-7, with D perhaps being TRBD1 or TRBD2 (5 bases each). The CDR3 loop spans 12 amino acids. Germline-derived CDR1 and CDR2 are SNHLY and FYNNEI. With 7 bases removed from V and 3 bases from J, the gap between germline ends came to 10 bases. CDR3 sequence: CASIRDGYEQYF. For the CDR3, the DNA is TGTGCCAGCATCCGGGACGGCTACGAGCAGTACTTC.

CDR3 amino acids: CASSQERGRNEQYF. In nucleotides, the CDR3 is TGCGCCAGCAGCCAAGAACGGGGGAGAAACGAGCAGTACTTC. The chain employs TRBV4-1 and TRBJ2-7; the D gene is possibly TRBD2 (6 bases). Trimming shortened V by 0 bases and J by 5 bases, and 11 bases separated the two germline ends. Germline V gene lookup returns CDR1 MGHRA and CDR2 YSYEKL. The length of the CDR3 is 14 residues.

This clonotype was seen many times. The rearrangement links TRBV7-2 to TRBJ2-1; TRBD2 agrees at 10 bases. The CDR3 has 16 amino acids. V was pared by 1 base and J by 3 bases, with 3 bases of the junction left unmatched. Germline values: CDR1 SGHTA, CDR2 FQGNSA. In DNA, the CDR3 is TGTGCCAGCAGCTTAGTAGGGACTAGCGTCTACAATGAGCAGTTCTTC. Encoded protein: CASSLVGTSVYNEQFF.